This T cell receptor (beta chain) stems from a study of neurological immune-mediated disorders. Study outcomes and limitations: CDR3 amino acid sequences found in expanded clones were never shared across subjects, suggesting private repertoires in all groups.

The cDNA was synthesized by means of template-switch 5'RACE, which was carried out with 10-nucleotide random UMIs. Using its own MiXCR run on the 5' RACE reads, TCRdb lists one record per CDR3 protein. The sample yields about 38,000 distinct CDR3 sequences, around 4.8% seen once. The controls, all healthy individuals, were blood bank volunteers in Maryland, USA. The cells used in sorted libraries, CD4+ or CD8+ T cells, numbered 1 million. This clonotype has a count of ten or more. Its antigen is not identified. The V and J ends lost 3 bases and 6 bases respectively, with 12 bases between them. Germline V lookup: CDR1 MNHEY, CDR2 SVGAGI. The CDR3 contains 14 residues.

This receptor was obtained from a man aged 18 to 30 in good health. What was sequenced was CD4+ T cells from blood. The rearrangement uses TRBV6-5 and TRBJ1-5; D unclear. Here the CDR3 DNA reads TGTGCCAGCAGTTATTCCCCCGATCGTCAGCCCCAGCATTTT. Translation: CASSYSPDRQPQHF.